Listed below are T cell receptor beta chains from one sample, sequenced in a study of response to subunit inactivated influenza vaccine. MiXCR was run by TCRdb on the RT-PCR reads, yielding one entry per CDR3 protein. The repertoire has 550,000 to 800,000 distinct CDR3 sequences, 15% to 19% of them found once; the top ten carry around 10%. The specimen was PBMCs from blood, collected roughly 12 days after vaccination. These receptors all come from a man aged 45-60 years who received an inactivated influenza vaccine. The CDR3 runs from the conserved cysteine through the conserved F or W. The D gene is left open where the match is weak. A row's size may be missing; if present it is once, few, many or a size class.

v_gene	d_gene	abundance	j_gene	CDR3nt	CDR3aa
TRBV4-2	TRBD2	-	TRBJ2-7	TGTGCCAGCAGCCCGCGACCTACTAGCGGGAGCCCCTACGAGCAGTACTTC	CASSPRPTSGSPYEQYF
TRBV6-1	TRBD1	-	TRBJ2-1	TGTGCCAGCAGTGGTGCAGGGGGTACTGAGCAGTTCTTC	CASSGAGGTEQFF
TRBV5-1	-	-	TRBJ2-7	TGCGCCAGCAGCAGGGACACCGGGGGCTACGAGCAGTACTTC	CASSRDTGGYEQYF
TRBV25-1	TRBD2	few	TRBJ2-7	TGTGCCAGCAGTGAATCTTACCCCGGGACTAGCAGCTCCTACGAGCAGTACTTC	CASSESYPGTSSSYEQYF
TRBV27	-	-	TRBJ2-1	TGTGCCAGCAGCCGCAAGTGGGAGCGGGCTCTTCAGCAGTTCTTC	CASSRKWERALQQFF
TRBV4-3	-	-	TRBJ1-2	TGCGCCAGCAGCCAAGAGGCACAGGGCTTAGGCTACACCTTC	CASSQEAQGLGYTF
TRBV12-3/TRBV12-4	-	many	TRBJ2-7	TGTGCCAGCAGCCGAACAGGGTCCTACGAGCAGTACTTC	CASSRTGSYEQYF
TRBV24-1	-	-	TRBJ2-3	TGTGCCACCAGTGAACAGGGCGTAACAGATACGCAGTATTTT	CATSEQGVTDTQYF
TRBV5-1	TRBD1	-	TRBJ2-5	TGCGCCAGCAGTCCCCTGCCAGGGGGCGCGGGGGAGACCCAGTACTTC	CASSPLPGGAGETQYF
TRBV7-2	-	few	TRBJ1-2	TGTGCCAGCTTGGAGTATGGCTACACCTTC	CASLEYGYTF
TRBV10-3	TRBD2	-	TRBJ2-5	TGTGCCATCAGTGACCTTATAGCGGGAGGGAAGGAGACCCAGTACTTC	CAISDLIAGGKETQYF
TRBV29-1	-	few	TRBJ2-7	TGCAGCGTTGAGCGGGCGCGTCTATACGACGAGCAGTACTTC	CSVERARLYDEQYF
TRBV12-3/TRBV12-4	-	few	TRBJ2-3	TGTGCCAGCAGTACCCGCGCGACTGATGCTAGCACAGATACGCAGTATTTT	CASSTRATDASTDTQYF
TRBV12-3/TRBV12-4	TRBD2	-	TRBJ2-1	TGTGCCAGCACCAAAACGGGGGGGCCTCACAATGAGCAGTTCTTC	CASTKTGGPHNEQFF
TRBV10-3	TRBD2	many	TRBJ2-1	TGTGCCATCATGGGCGAGCGGGAGGGGTACAATGAGCAGTTCTTC	CAIMGEREGYNEQFF
TRBV27	TRBD1	-	TRBJ2-3	TGTGCCAGCAGTACCCCGGGACAGAGCACAGATACGCAGTATTTT	CASSTPGQSTDTQYF
TRBV7-9	-	many	TRBJ2-1	TGTGCCAGCAGCTTAGATGGCGGGGATTACAATGGGCAGTTCTTC	CASSLDGGDYNGQFF
TRBV7-8	-	-	TRBJ1-1	TGTGCCAGCAGCCCGCGACCTTTAACAGGGTTGAACACTGAAGCTTTCTTT	CASSPRPLTGLNTEAFF
TRBV7-8	-	-	TRBJ1-2	TGTGCCAGCAGCTTAGCGCGCAGGGCACGGGTTTTACAAGGCTACACCTTC	CASSLARRARVLQGYTF
TRBV11-2	TRBD1	-	TRBJ1-1	TGTGCCAGCAGCTTAGACATCAGGGGGACTGAAGCTTTCTTT	CASSLDIRGTEAFF
TRBV14	-	many	TRBJ2-2	TGTGCCAGCAGCTCCCACCGGGACACTTCCCTACAGCACACCGGGGAGCTGTTTTTT	CASSSHRDTSLQHTGELFF
TRBV5-1	TRBD1	-	TRBJ1-1	TGCGCCAGCAGCTTCGCCGGGACAGGTTACACTGAAGCTTTCTTT	CASSFAGTGYTEAFF
TRBV15	TRBD2	few	TRBJ2-1	TGTGCCACCAGCAGACGGGAGGGCCCGATCAATGAGCAGTTCTTC	CATSRREGPINEQFF
TRBV20-1	TRBD1	-	TRBJ1-5	TGCAGTGCTAGAGGCCGGGACAGGGTAAATCAGCCCCAGCATTTT	CSARGRDRVNQPQHF
TRBV7-8	-	many	TRBJ2-1	TGTGCCAGCAGCGCGAAACAGGGCTATGAGCAGTTCTTC	CASSAKQGYEQFF
TRBV12-3/TRBV12-4	-	-	TRBJ2-7	TGTGCCAGCAGTTTAGCGCCCAGGGTCTACGAGCAGTACTTC	CASSLAPRVYEQYF
TRBV12-3/TRBV12-4	-	few	TRBJ1-1	TGTGCCAGCAGTTTGAGTTCGGTGGGAGGGGCTGAAGCTTTCTTT	CASSLSSVGGAEAFF
TRBV29-1	-	many	TRBJ2-3	TGCAGCGTTGAAGGACCCGTCACAGATACGCAGTATTTT	CSVEGPVTDTQYF
TRBV28	TRBD2	-	TRBJ2-1	TGTGCCAGCAGGGCCGAGCGGGGGAGCTCCTACAATGAGCAGTTCTTC	CASRAERGSSYNEQFF
TRBV2	TRBD2	-	TRBJ2-1	TGTGCCAGCACCGAGGGGTCTAGCGGGGGGTCCTACAATGAGCAGTTCTTC	CASTEGSSGGSYNEQFF
TRBV20-1	-	-	TRBJ1-2	TGCAGTGCTAAACAGCGTCTTTACTATGGCTACACCTTC	CSAKQRLYYGYTF
TRBV20-1	TRBD2	-	TRBJ2-7	TGCAGTGCTAGAGACAGGACTAGCGGGGGAAGCTCCTACGAGCAGTACTTC	CSARDRTSGGSSYEQYF
TRBV11-2	-	few	TRBJ2-7	TGTGCCAGCAGCTTAGGAGCAGGGCTCGGCTCCTACGAGCAGTACTTC	CASSLGAGLGSYEQYF
TRBV6-2/TRBV6-3	-	-	TRBJ2-1	TGTGCCAGCAACATCCGACTAGGGAGCTCCTACAATGAGCAGTTCTTC	CASNIRLGSSYNEQFF
TRBV7-9	TRBD2	-	TRBJ2-5	TGTGCCAGCAGCCGAGGCTCCCTAGCGGAAGAGACCCAGTACTTC	CASSRGSLAEETQYF
TRBV6-5	-	-	TRBJ1-6	TGTGCCAGCAGTTACTCGTCTAAAGGAAATTCACCCCTCCACTTT	CASSYSSKGNSPLHF
TRBV7-2	TRBD1	-	TRBJ2-3	TGTGCCAGCACCAACACCGGGACAGGGATCACAGATACGCAGTATTTT	CASTNTGTGITDTQYF
TRBV20-1	-	-	TRBJ2-2	TGCAGTGCGCGCCCCCTTCCCGGGGAGCTGTTTTTT	CSARPLPGELFF
TRBV15	-	many	TRBJ2-7	TGTGCCACCAGCAGAGAAAAGGCGATCGGGTCCTACGAGCAGTACTTC	CATSREKAIGSYEQYF
TRBV20-1	TRBD2	few	TRBJ2-5	TGCAGTGCTACTTCTAGCGGGGGTTTAGAGACCCAGTACTTC	CSATSSGGLETQYF
TRBV27	-	few	TRBJ1-6	TGTGCCAGCAGTTTCAATGGACTTAATAATTCACCCCTCCACTTT	CASSFNGLNNSPLHF
TRBV27	TRBD2	-	TRBJ2-7	TGTGCCAGCAGTTTAAGACTAGCGGGGGGGCCGAGGGACGAGCAGTACTTC	CASSLRLAGGPRDEQYF
TRBV6-2/TRBV6-3	-	-	TRBJ2-7	TGTGCCAGCAGTTACTCGAATTATGCCTCCTACGAGCAGTACTTC	CASSYSNYASYEQYF
TRBV15	-	-	TRBJ2-1	TGTGCCACCAGGGGGGGCGCTCCCAATGAGCAGTTCTTC	CATRGGAPNEQFF
TRBV3-1	-	many	TRBJ2-3	TGTGCCAGCAGCCAAGATAGGGGCCCGGGTGATACGCAGTATTTT	CASSQDRGPGDTQYF
TRBV7-2	-	-	TRBJ2-7	TGTGCCAGCAGCTTACTAGTTTGGCGTCGCCCCCACGAGCAGTACTTC	CASSLLVWRRPHEQYF
TRBV6-5	-	many	TRBJ1-1	TGTGCCAGCAGTTACTCCTCACGGAACACTGAAGCTTTCTTT	CASSYSSRNTEAFF
TRBV3-1	-	-	TRBJ2-5	TGTGCCAGCAGCCCAAGATGGCAGTCTGGAGAGACCCAGTACTTC	CASSPRWQSGETQYF
TRBV5-4	-	-	TRBJ2-1	TGTGCCAGCAGCGCTGGCAAAGGGGGGTTGGATGAGCAGTTCTTC	CASSAGKGGLDEQFF
TRBV6-2/TRBV6-3	TRBD2	few	TRBJ2-1	TGTGCCAGCAGTTTAACGGGACTAGCGGGGCCCGGTGAGCAGTTCTTC	CASSLTGLAGPGEQFF
TRBV7-9	-	many	TRBJ2-1	TGTGCCAGCAGCCTTGGAGTCCGTGAGCAGTTCTTC	CASSLGVREQFF
TRBV12-3/TRBV12-4	-	many	TRBJ2-5	TGTGCCAGCAGTCGGACATCTCAAGAGACCCAGTACTTC	CASSRTSQETQYF
TRBV5-1	-	few	TRBJ1-2	TGCGCCAGCAGCCTGGGACGGACTATCTATGGCTACACCTTC	CASSLGRTIYGYTF
TRBV5-1	-	many	TRBJ2-2	TGCGCCAGCAGGACCCTGGGGGAGAACACCGGGGAGCTGTTTTTT	CASRTLGENTGELFF
TRBV12-3/TRBV12-4	-	few	TRBJ2-1	TGTGCCAGCAGTTTAGTACCGGGAGCAGGTGATGAGCAGTTCTTC	CASSLVPGAGDEQFF
TRBV15	TRBD1	-	TRBJ2-3	TGTGCCACCAGCAGTAACGCCGGGACAGGGGGCAGAGCAGATACGCAGTATTTT	CATSSNAGTGGRADTQYF
TRBV4-2	TRBD1	-	TRBJ2-5	TGTGCCAGCAGCCAAGTGGGACAGGGGGTAGGGGAGACCCAGTACTTC	CASSQVGQGVGETQYF
TRBV2	TRBD1	few	TRBJ2-3	TGTGCCAGCAGTGAACGACAGGGGTGGGCAGATACGCAGTATTTT	CASSERQGWADTQYF
TRBV12-3/TRBV12-4	TRBD1	few	TRBJ1-2	TGTGCCAGCAGTCGACAGGGCGATGGTGGCTACACCTTC	CASSRQGDGGYTF
TRBV28	TRBD1	few	TRBJ1-6	TGTGCCAGCAGGTCCGGGACAGATTATTCACCCCTCCACTTT	CASRSGTDYSPLHF